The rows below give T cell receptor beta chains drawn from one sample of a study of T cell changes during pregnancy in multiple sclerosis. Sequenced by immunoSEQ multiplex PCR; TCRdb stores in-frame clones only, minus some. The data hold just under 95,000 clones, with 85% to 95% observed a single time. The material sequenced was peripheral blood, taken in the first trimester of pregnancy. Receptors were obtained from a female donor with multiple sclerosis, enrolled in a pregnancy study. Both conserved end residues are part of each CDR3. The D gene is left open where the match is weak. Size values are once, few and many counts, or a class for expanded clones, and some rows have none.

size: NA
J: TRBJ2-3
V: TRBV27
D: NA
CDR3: CASSLSIGADTQYF
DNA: TGTGCCAGCAGTTTATCGATAGGGGCAGATACGCAGTATTTT

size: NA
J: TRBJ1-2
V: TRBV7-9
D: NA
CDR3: CASQRGGGYGYTF
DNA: TGTGCCAGCCAACGTGGGGGGGGTTATGGCTACACCTTC

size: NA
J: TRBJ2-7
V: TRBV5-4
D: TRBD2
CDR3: CASSLVVSPAGGVEQYF
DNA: TGTGCCAGCAGCTTAGTCGTCTCCCCAGCGGGAGGGGTCGAGCAGTACTTC

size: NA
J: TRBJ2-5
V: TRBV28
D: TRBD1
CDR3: CASSFHLQDRGQETQYF
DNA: TGTGCCAGCAGTTTCCACTTACAGGACAGGGGGCAAGAGACCCAGTACTTC

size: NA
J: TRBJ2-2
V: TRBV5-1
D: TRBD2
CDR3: CASSSPGTSTGELFF
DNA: TGCGCCAGCAGCTCCCCCGGGACTAGCACCGGGGAGCTGTTTTTT

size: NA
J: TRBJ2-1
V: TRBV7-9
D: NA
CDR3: CASSLSGDNEQFF
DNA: TGTGCCAGCAGCTTATCGGGAGACAATGAGCAGTTCTTC

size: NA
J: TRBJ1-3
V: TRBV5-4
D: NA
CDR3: CASSLGGRRRFSGNTIYF
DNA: TGTGCCAGCAGCTTGGGGGGTCGGAGGAGGTTCTCTGGAAACACCATATATTTT

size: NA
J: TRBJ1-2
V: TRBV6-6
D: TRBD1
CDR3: CASRGTANYGYTF
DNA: TGTGCCAGCAGAGGGACAGCTAACTATGGCTACACCTTC

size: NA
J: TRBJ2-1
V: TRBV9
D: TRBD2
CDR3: CASSVAGTSGRGSYNEQFF
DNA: TGTGCCAGCAGCGTAGCCGGGACTAGCGGGAGGGGCTCCTACAATGAGCAGTTCTTC

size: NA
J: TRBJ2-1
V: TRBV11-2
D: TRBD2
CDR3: CASSLGASGYNGNEQFF
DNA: TGTGCCAGCAGCTTAGGTGCTAGCGGGTACAATGGGAATGAGCAGTTCTTC

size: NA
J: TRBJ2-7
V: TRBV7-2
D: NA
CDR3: CASSLDLAGYYEQYF
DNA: TGTGCCAGCAGCTTAGATCTAGCAGGTTACTACGAGCAGTACTTC

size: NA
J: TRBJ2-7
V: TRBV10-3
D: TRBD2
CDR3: CAISESGGLFPYEQYF
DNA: TGTGCCATCAGTGAGTCGGGGGGACTATTCCCCTACGAGCAGTACTTC

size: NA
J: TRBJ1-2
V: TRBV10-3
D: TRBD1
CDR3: CAISINYRDRGLYYGYTF
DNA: TGTGCCATCAGTATTAATTACCGGGACAGGGGGCTCTATTATGGCTACACCTTC

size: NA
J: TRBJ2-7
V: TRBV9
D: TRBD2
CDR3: CASSDRTSGYPRYF
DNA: TGTGCCAGCAGCGACCGGACTAGCGGGTACCCACGGTACTTC

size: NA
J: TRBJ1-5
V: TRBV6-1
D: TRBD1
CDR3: CASSEDGYAGGEEPQHF
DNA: TGTGCCAGCAGTGAAGATGGATACGCAGGGGGCGAGGAGCCCCAGCATTTT

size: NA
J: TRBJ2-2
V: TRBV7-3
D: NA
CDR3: CASSLSGLSGTGELFF
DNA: TGTGCCAGCAGCTTAAGCGGACTTTCTGGGACCGGGGAGCTGTTTTTT

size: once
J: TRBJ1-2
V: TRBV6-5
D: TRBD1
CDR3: CASSYSRDRRGGYTF
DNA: TGTGCCAGCAGTTACTCCCGGGACAGAAGGGGTGGCTACACCTTC

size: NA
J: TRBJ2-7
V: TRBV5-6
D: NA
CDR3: CASSLRNDAGARSYEQYF
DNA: TGTGCCAGCAGCTTGCGAAATGACGCGGGGGCGCGGTCCTACGAGCAGTACTTC

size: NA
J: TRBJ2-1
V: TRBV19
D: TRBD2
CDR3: CASSARLAGNNEQFF
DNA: TGTGCCAGTAGTGCCCGACTAGCGGGGAACAATGAGCAGTTCTTC

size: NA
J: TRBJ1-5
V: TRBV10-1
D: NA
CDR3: CASRMTQSGEGSNQPQHF
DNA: TGCGCCAGCAGAATGACCCAATCGGGTGAGGGTAGCAATCAGCCCCAGCATTTT

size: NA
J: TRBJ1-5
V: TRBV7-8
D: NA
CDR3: CASSLGQGSNQPQHF
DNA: TGTGCCAGCAGCTTAGGCCAGGGGTCCAATCAGCCCCAGCATTTT

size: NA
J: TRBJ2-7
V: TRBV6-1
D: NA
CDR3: CASSVNRDEQYF
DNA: TGTGCCAGCAGTGTGAACAGGGACGAGCAGTACTTC

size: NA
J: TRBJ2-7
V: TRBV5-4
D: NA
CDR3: CASSKRYSEQYF
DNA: TGTGCCAGCAGCAAGAGATATAGCGAGCAGTACTTC

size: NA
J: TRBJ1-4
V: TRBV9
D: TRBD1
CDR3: CASSVVGGGPNEKLFF
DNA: TGTGCCAGCAGCGTAGTAGGAGGGGGCCCTAATGAAAAACTGTTTTTT

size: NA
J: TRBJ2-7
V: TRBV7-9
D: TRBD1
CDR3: CASSLTARGYEQYF
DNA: TGTGCCAGCAGCTTAACGGCCAGGGGGTACGAGCAGTACTTC

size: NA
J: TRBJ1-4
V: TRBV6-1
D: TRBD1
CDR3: CASSEQGGSFEKLFF
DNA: TGTGCCAGCAGTGAACAAGGGGGCAGCTTTGAAAAACTGTTTTTT

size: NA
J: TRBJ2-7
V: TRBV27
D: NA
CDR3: CASSPHLRVEQYF
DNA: TGTGCCAGCAGTCCACACCTCAGGGTCGAGCAGTACTTC

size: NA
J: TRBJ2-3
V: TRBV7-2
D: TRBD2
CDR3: CASTPGTSGRPLADTQYF
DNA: TGTGCCAGCACCCCCGGGACTAGCGGGAGGCCCTTAGCAGATACGCAGTATTTT

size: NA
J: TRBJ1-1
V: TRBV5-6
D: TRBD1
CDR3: CASSFPGQTNTEAFF
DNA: TGTGCCAGCAGCTTCCCGGGACAGACGAACACTGAAGCTTTCTTT

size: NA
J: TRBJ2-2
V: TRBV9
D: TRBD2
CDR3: CASSVVPSGSHGELFF
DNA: TGTGCCAGCAGCGTAGTCCCTAGCGGGAGTCACGGGGAGCTGTTTTTT

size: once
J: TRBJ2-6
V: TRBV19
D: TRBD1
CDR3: CASSRQGAGGANVLTF
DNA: TGTGCCAGTAGTAGACAGGGGGCGGGTGGGGCCAACGTCCTGACTTTC

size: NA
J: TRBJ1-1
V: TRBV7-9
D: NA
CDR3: CASSLGTFQNTEAFF
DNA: TGTGCCAGCAGCTTAGGGACATTTCAGAACACTGAAGCTTTCTTT

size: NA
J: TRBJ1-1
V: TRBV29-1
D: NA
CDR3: CSPTQGIGTEAFF
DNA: TGCAGCCCAACACAGGGTATAGGCACTGAAGCTTTCTTT

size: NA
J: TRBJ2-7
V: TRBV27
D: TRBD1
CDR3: CAAQGAGYEQYF
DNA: TGTGCCGCACAGGGGGCGGGTTACGAGCAGTACTTC